This TCR beta chain was recovered during a study of T cell repertoires in cytomegalovirus infection. Study overall: Well-studied HLA-B-restricted epitopes and recently identified HLA-C-restricted epitopes of CMV were both used in the study. Indicated by public TCR beta signatures were CMV infection and matching HLA type.

Germline V gives CDR1 MNHNY, CDR2 SVGAGI (reference sequence). J lost 5 bases, V lost 6 bases, and 16 bases had no gene match. The CDR3 is 17 amino acids. Findings and caveats of the study: Using cumulative public TCR beta family frequency, the authors identified those who carried CMV together with the relevant HLA. Clonotypes of TCR beta that were HLA-C-restricted and CMV-specific dominated the ex vivo response.

TCRdb re-analysed the reads in MiXCR, keeping a single row per CDR3 protein. The table records roughly 170,000 distinct CDR3 sequences, less than 25% of them present only once. Remarks on this clonotype: What it binds is not known.

This receptor was taken from a human donor in good health (CMV status not recorded). Some clones in this sample may be carry-over from other donors' samples. The chain carries TRBV6-6 and TRBJ2-5; TRBD2 matches at 9 bases. Sequences were derived from CD8+ T cells from cultured PBMCs, sampled from culture after CMV antigen stimulation. The CDR3 DNA reads TGTGCCAGCAGGGATACGTCCTTGCGGGGGGGCATGGAGACCCAGTACTTC. Protein sequence: CASRDTSLRGGMETQYF.